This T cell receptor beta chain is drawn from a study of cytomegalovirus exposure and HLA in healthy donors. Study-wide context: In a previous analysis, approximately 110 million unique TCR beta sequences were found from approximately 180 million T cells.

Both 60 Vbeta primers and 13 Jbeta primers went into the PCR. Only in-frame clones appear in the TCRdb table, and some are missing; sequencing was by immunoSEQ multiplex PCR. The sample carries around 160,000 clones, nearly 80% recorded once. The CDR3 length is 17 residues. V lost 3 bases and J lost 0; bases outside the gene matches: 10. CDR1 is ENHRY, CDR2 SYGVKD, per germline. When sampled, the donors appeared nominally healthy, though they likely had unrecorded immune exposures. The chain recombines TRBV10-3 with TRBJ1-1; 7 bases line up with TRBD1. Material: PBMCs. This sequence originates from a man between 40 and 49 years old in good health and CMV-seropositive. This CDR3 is CAISDKEGAYLNTEAFF. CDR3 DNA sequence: TGTGCCATCAGTGATAAAGAGGGGGCTTACTTGAACACTGAAGCTTTCTTT.